This T cell receptor (beta chain) is from a study of cytotoxic CD8 clonotypes in ibrutinib-treated CLL. Assay used: immunoSEQ multiplex PCR; TCRdb lists only in-frame clones, some missing. The data contain 150,000 to 200,000 clones, about 88% of them seen just once; the ten biggest clones take up roughly 3%. This CDR3 contains 14 residues. V shed 4 bases, J shed 6 bases, and the junction held 4 bases outside the gene matches. Germline values: CDR1 SGHNT, CDR2 YENEEA. The rearrangement links TRBV11-3 to TRBJ2-1; 9 nucleotides line up with TRBD2. Sample: PBMCs, taken at disease progression, from a patient treated with ibrutinib. This sequence originates from a human donor with chronic lymphocytic leukemia. CDR3 in DNA: TGTGCCAGCAGCTCGGCGGGAGGGCCCAATGAGCAGTTCTTC. This codes for CASSSAGGPNEQFF. Full variable domain (missing parts from reference TRBV11-3 and TRBJ2-1): EAGVVQSPRYKIIEKKQPVAFWCNPISGHNTLYWYLQNLGQGPELLIRYENEEAVDDSQLPKDRFSAERLKGVDSTLKIQPAELGDSAVYLCASSSAGGPNEQFFGPGTRLTVL.